This TCR beta chain derives from a study of siplizumab effects on memory and regulatory T cells (dated by TCRdb to between 2018 and 2020). In the study overall: The study examined how the anti-CD2 antibody siplizumab affects alloreactive T-cell subsets in allogeneic mixed lymphocyte reactions built from human PBMCs.

Study-level results and caveats: Whether proliferating Tregs from siplizumab cultures actually had suppressive function was not functionally confirmed. Because sequences at frequencies below about 10^-5 were poorly captured, only a minor fraction of alloreactive clones could be mapped back to unstimulated subsets. Compared with memory T cells, unstimulated naive T cells appeared more diverse, and naive cells seemed to make a substantial contribution to the alloresponse. Among mappable alloreactive CD4+ clones, the Treg-derived fraction averaged approximately 72% with siplizumab versus roughly 25% in control reactions. Siplizumab significantly reduced the cumulative frequency of alloreactive sequences traceable to unstimulated CD4+ memory T cells. About 75-96% of proliferating CD4+ or CD8+ clones could not be given a naive or memory phenotype.

Note on this clone: Its recognized antigen is unknown. It has no much larger one-base neighbor in the sample; base qualities were not kept.

The V end gives up 5 bases and the J end 0 bases, leaving 16 bases in the junction not matched to a gene. The CDR3 runs 19 residues from the cysteine to the phenylalanine. This entry keeps only the CDR3 DNA: 57 bases, framed from base 1. The germline V gene encodes CDR1 SEHNR and CDR2 FQNEAQ (reference sequence). Library preparation used the immunoSEQ multiplex PCR assay. The deep sequencing platform assayed about 10^5 TCR templates per sample. Genomic DNA extracted from sorted T cells was the material used for TCRbeta CDR3 sequencing. The study's own analysis went as follows. The R programming language was used for clonal analysis of the TCRbeta CDR3 data. Alloreactive CD4+ and CD8+ clones were identified by comparing unstimulated samples to CFSE-low samples taken after the reaction. Regulatory or non-regulatory origin of alloreactive CD4+ clones was assigned by matching sequences to the sorted unstimulated Treg and non-Treg repertoires. TCRdb limited this immuneACCESS table to in-frame rearrangements with V and J called. A share of clones is missing; checked studies link under half to unresolved V genes, and the rest is unexplained. That table supplies the V and J calls and clone size; D and trimming were determined from the DNA. Recorded for this sample are some 100,000 clones; around 92% of them occurred a single time. Roughly 2.7% of the sample rests with the top ten.

Sorted unstimulated T cells and proliferating T cells recovered from mixed lymphocyte reactions underwent TCRbeta CDR3 sequencing. Fresh whole blood from ten HLA-typed healthy donors was used as the source from which PBMCs were isolated. The V gene is TRBV7-9 and the J gene is TRBJ1-2; 9 central nucleotides agree with TRBD1. The sequence was collected from a human donor in good health. Some clones in this sample may be carry-over from other donors' samples. Sequences were obtained from CD4+ T cells sorted from blood. The nucleotide sequence is TGTGCCAGCAGCCCTAACCCAGGGACAGGGACCAATGCTAACTATGGCTACACCTTC. Its protein reads: CASSPNPGTGTNANYGYTF.